The rows below give T cell receptor beta chains drawn from one sample of a study of blood T cells in healthy people across ages. TCRdb redid the calling of the 5' RACE reads with MiXCR, one entry per CDR3 protein. The data show 1,800,000 or so distinct CDR3 sequences, more than 35% seen once. Material: blood. These receptors were taken from a human donor in good health. Both conserved end residues are part of each CDR3. The D gene is left open where the match is weak. The size field is filled for only some rows; it gives once, few, many or a size class.

clone size	V gene	D gene	J gene	CDR3 protein	CDR3 DNA
many	TRBV9	NA	TRBJ1-5	CASSLTRYQPQHF	TGTGCCAGCAGCCTAACCAGATATCAGCCCCAGCATTTT
NA	TRBV27	NA	TRBJ2-1	CASSLRGEGGEQFF	TGTGCCAGCAGTTTAAGGGGAGAGGGGGGTGAGCAGTTCTTC
NA	TRBV2	NA	TRBJ2-2	CASDGTANTGELFF	TGTGCCAGCGACGGGACGGCGAACACCGGGGAGCTGTTTTTT
few	TRBV5-8	TRBD1	TRBJ2-5	CASSLGLQGKETQYF	TGTGCCAGCAGCTTGGGTTTACAGGGGAAAGAGACCCAGTACTTC
few	TRBV27	NA	TRBJ1-2	CASSPTVPHGYGYTF	TGTGCCAGCAGTCCCACCGTCCCACACGGCTATGGCTACACCTTC
NA	TRBV5-1	NA	TRBJ2-1	CASSFNRDILHNEQFF	TGCGCCAGCAGCTTTAATCGGGACATCCTACACAATGAGCAGTTCTTC
NA	TRBV7-9	NA	TRBJ2-1	CASSRTGQGPTSSYNEQFF	TGTGCCAGCAGTCGAACGGGCCAGGGACCGACCAGCTCCTACAATGAGCAGTTCTTC
NA	TRBV5-1	NA	TRBJ1-5	CASNSYTDQPQHF	TGCGCCAGCAACTCCTACACGGATCAGCCCCAGCATTTT
NA	TRBV5-1	TRBD1	TRBJ2-5	CASSSYRGKEETQYF	TGCGCCAGCAGCTCTTACAGGGGGAAGGAAGAGACCCAGTACTTC
NA	TRBV6-2/TRBV6-3	NA	TRBJ1-6	CASNRGTLSNSPLHF	TGTGCCAGCAACCGTGGGACCCTATCTAATTCACCCCTCCACTTT
NA	TRBV12-3/TRBV12-4	NA	TRBJ2-2	CASSFKGEGGELFF	TGTGCCAGCAGTTTTAAGGGAGAGGGCGGGGAGCTGTTTTTT
few	TRBV4-2	TRBD1	TRBJ2-3	CASSRDRDRQYF	TGTGCCAGCAGCCGGGACCGGGACAGGCAGTATTTT
few	TRBV12-3/TRBV12-4	NA	TRBJ2-5	CASSLRGEIRETQYF	TGTGCCAGCAGCTTAAGGGGGGAGATACGAGAGACCCAGTACTTC
few	TRBV12-3/TRBV12-4	NA	TRBJ2-3	CASSLARGRNTQYF	TGTGCCAGCAGTTTAGCTCGTGGGCGTAATACGCAGTATTTT
NA	TRBV12-5	NA	TRBJ1-1	CASGSRGGTEAFF	TGTGCTAGTGGTTCCCGAGGGGGGACTGAAGCTTTCTTT
NA	TRBV20-1	NA	TRBJ1-1	CSARGPEPSMNTEAFF	TGCAGTGCCCGCGGACCGGAACCTAGTATGAACACTGAAGCTTTCTTT
NA	TRBV6-6	TRBD1	TRBJ2-7	CASSYPKDRDSYEQYF	TGTGCCAGCAGTTACCCGAAGGACAGGGACTCCTACGAGCAGTACTTC
few	TRBV28	NA	TRBJ2-1	CASRPVGSYNEQFF	TGTGCCAGCAGACCGGTGGGGTCCTACAATGAGCAGTTCTTC
NA	TRBV7-9	NA	TRBJ1-6	CASMAQGGSPLHF	TGTGCCAGCATGGCCCAGGGTGGTTCACCCCTCCACTTT
NA	TRBV6-5	NA	TRBJ2-3	CASSSPAGSTDTQYF	TGTGCCAGCAGCTCCCCAGCCGGAAGCACAGATACGCAGTATTTT
NA	TRBV5-1	TRBD2	TRBJ2-1	CASSIFSGGPYNEQFF	TGCGCCAGCAGCATATTTAGCGGGGGCCCATACAATGAGCAGTTCTTC
few	TRBV6-1	TRBD2	TRBJ2-7	CASRQGPPGGEQYF	TGTGCCAGCAGGCAGGGCCCCCCGGGGGGCGAGCAGTACTTC
few	TRBV5-6	NA	TRBJ2-5	CASSFEEFGQYF	TGTGCCAGCAGCTTCGAGGAGTTTGGCCAGTACTTC
NA	TRBV20-1	NA	TRBJ2-3	CSATPRGLDTQYF	TGCAGTGCTACCCCACGGGGGCTAGATACGCAGTATTTT
NA	TRBV3-1	NA	TRBJ1-3	CASSPAVGNTIYF	TGTGCCAGCAGCCCCGCGGTTGGAAACACCATATATTTT
few	TRBV6-5	TRBD1	TRBJ1-2	CASSSTRDRGIRGYTF	TGTGCCAGCAGTTCGACTCGGGACAGGGGTATTCGTGGCTACACCTTC
once	TRBV10-3	NA	TRBJ2-7	CAINKGEAYGQYF	TGTGCCATCAACAAGGGTGAGGCCTACGGGCAGTACTTC
few	TRBV4-2	TRBD2	TRBJ2-5	CASSQVRTTSGEETQYF	TGTGCCAGCAGCCAAGTGAGAACGACTAGCGGGGAAGAGACCCAGTACTTC
NA	TRBV29-1	NA	TRBJ2-1	CSVGGTRNGQFF	TGCAGCGTTGGTGGGACAAGGAATGGGCAGTTCTTC
NA	TRBV15	TRBD2	TRBJ2-5	CATSKGLGRTQYF	TGTGCCACCAGCAAAGGACTAGGAAGGACCCAGTACTTC
few	TRBV20-1	NA	TRBJ1-5	CSASARPQPQHF	TGCAGTGCAAGTGCCCGGCCCCAGCCCCAGCATTTT
NA	TRBV27	NA	TRBJ1-6	CASRWAEGYSPLHF	TGTGCCAGCAGATGGGCCGAGGGGTATTCACCCCTCCACTTT
few	TRBV29-1	NA	TRBJ2-7	CSALTSSYEQYF	TGCAGCGCTCTGACGAGCTCCTACGAGCAGTACTTC
NA	TRBV29-1	NA	TRBJ1-4	CSAQRGSANEKLFF	TGCAGCGCTCAACGGGGGAGCGCTAATGAAAAACTGTTTTTT
few	TRBV12-3/TRBV12-4	NA	TRBJ2-4	CASNDDRGKNIQYF	TGTGCCAGCAACGATGACCGGGGAAAAAACATTCAGTACTTC
few	TRBV28	TRBD1	TRBJ2-1	CASNEGGHYNEQFF	TGTGCCAGCAATGAAGGGGGCCACTACAATGAGCAGTTCTTC
NA	TRBV4-2	NA	TRBJ2-6	CTSSQDSSSGANVLTF	TGTACCAGCAGCCAAGATTCCAGCTCTGGGGCCAACGTCCTGACTTTC
NA	TRBV20-1	NA	TRBJ1-2	CSARDKGQGPLTPYGYTF	TGCAGTGCTAGAGATAAAGGGCAGGGGCCGCTAACCCCCTATGGCTACACCTTC
NA	TRBV6-2/TRBV6-3	NA	TRBJ2-3	CASTLTRGDTQYF	TGTGCCAGCACCTTAACTCGAGGAGATACGCAGTATTTT
few	TRBV20-1	NA	TRBJ1-2	CSARPYTLNGYTF	TGCAGTGCTAGACCCTACACATTAAATGGCTACACCTTC
NA	TRBV9	NA	TRBJ2-1	CASSVGSGRLGNEQFF	TGTGCCAGCAGCGTAGGGTCGGGGCGATTGGGCAATGAGCAGTTCTTC
NA	TRBV28	NA	TRBJ2-3	CASRPYRDTQYF	TGTGCCAGCAGGCCTTACAGAGATACGCAGTATTTT
many	TRBV20-1	TRBD1	TRBJ2-7	CSASGRGQYEQYF	TGCAGTGCTAGTGGCAGGGGGCAATACGAGCAGTACTTC
NA	TRBV7-2	NA	TRBJ2-3	CASSLVSNSGDTQYF	TGTGCCAGCAGCTTAGTTTCCAACTCTGGAGATACGCAGTATTTT
once	TRBV10-3	TRBD1	TRBJ1-2	CAISESEGAYGYTF	TGTGCCATCAGTGAGTCAGAGGGGGCTTATGGCTACACCTTC
once	TRBV3-1	NA	TRBJ1-1	CASSPTHPWDSTEAFF	TGTGCCAGCAGCCCAACCCATCCCTGGGATTCCACTGAAGCTTTCTTT